The 5 T cell receptor beta chains below come from one sample, sequenced in a study of T cell changes during pregnancy in multiple sclerosis. TCRdb's copy holds only in-frame clones and misses some; the assay was immunoSEQ multiplex PCR. Among 40,000 to 45,000 clones listed, 80% to 95% were seen once. The specimen was CD4+ T cells from peripheral blood mononuclear cells, collected before pregnancy. These TCRs come from a female donor with multiple sclerosis, enrolled in a pregnancy study.

This clone appeared a single time. The chain has TRBV11-2 and TRBJ2-6; tentative D call: TRBD2 (6 bases). Trimming took off 6 bases at V and 0 bases at J, with 15 bases between the two ends. Germline-derived CDR1 and CDR2 are SGHAT and FQNNGV. The CDR3 loop spans 17 amino acids. The CDR3 reads CASSLPGAGSGANVLTF. CDR3 nucleotides: TGTGCCAGCAGTTTGCCTGGAGCGGGCTCTGGGGCCAACGTCCTGACTTTC.

The chain uses TRBV19 and TRBJ1-2, with 7 bases fitting TRBD1. Germline trimming cut 5 bases from V and 7 bases from J; bases unmatched to any gene: 7. Germline V lookup: CDR1 LNHDA, CDR2 SQIVND (reference sequence). This CDR3 has 13 residues. CDR3 sequence (DNA): TGTGCCAGTAGTGACAGGGATTCGGCTGGCTACACCTTC. The encoded protein is CASSDRDSAGYTF.

This clone was seen a single time. The chain has TRBV28 and TRBJ2-1, with TRBD2 as a possible D gene (5 bases). The CDR3 sequence is 13 residues long. V lost 3 bases and J 6 bases, leaving 9 bases between the germline ends. From germline, CDR1 is MDHEN and CDR2 SYDVKM. The CDR3 region is CASSFSSGNEQFF. The CDR3 region has the DNA TGTGCCAGCAGTTTTTCCAGCGGCAATGAGCAGTTCTTC.

This clone was detected once. The V gene is TRBV25-1, the J gene TRBJ2-2, with D uncertain. The CDR3 covers 11 residues. Trimming took 7 bases from V and 2 from J, leaving 2 bases between them. Germline CDR1 MGHDK, CDR2 SYGVNS. As DNA, the CDR3 is TGTGCCAGCATAAACACCGGGGAGCTGTTTTTT. Translation gives CASINTGELFF.

V is TRBV19 and J is TRBJ2-3, with 8 bases aligning to TRBD1. The germline V gene encodes CDR1 LNHDA and CDR2 SQIVND (reference sequence). The CDR3 has 14 amino acids. Losses at the gene ends were 9 bases for V and 2 bases for J; bases not matched to a gene: 7. CDR3 in DNA: TGTGCCAGCGGCGACAGGGGAGACACAGATACGCAGTATTTT. It encodes CASGDRGDTDTQYF. Complete variable domain (other parts from reference TRBV19 and TRBJ2-3): DGGITQSPKYLFRKEGQNVTLSCEQNLNHDAMYWYRQDPGQGLRLIYYSQIVNDFQKGDIAEGYSVSREKKESFPLTVTSAQKNPTAFYLCASGDRGDTDTQYFGPGTRLTVL.